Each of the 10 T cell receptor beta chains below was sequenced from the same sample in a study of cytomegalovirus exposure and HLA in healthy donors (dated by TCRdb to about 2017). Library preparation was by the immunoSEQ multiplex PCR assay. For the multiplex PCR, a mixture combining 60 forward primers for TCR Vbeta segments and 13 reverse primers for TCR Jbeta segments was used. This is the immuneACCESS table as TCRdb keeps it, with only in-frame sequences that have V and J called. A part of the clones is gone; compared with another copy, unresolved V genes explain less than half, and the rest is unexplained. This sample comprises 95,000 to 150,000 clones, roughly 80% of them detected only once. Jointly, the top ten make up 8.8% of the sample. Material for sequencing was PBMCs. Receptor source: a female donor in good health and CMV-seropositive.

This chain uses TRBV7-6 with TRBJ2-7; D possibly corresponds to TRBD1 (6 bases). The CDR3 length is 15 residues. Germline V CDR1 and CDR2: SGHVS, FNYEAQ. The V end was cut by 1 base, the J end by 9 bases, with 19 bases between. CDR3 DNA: TGTGCCAGCAGCTTAGGTCAGGCACAGGGTAGTGTGCAGTACTTC. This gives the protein CASSLGQAQGSVQYF.

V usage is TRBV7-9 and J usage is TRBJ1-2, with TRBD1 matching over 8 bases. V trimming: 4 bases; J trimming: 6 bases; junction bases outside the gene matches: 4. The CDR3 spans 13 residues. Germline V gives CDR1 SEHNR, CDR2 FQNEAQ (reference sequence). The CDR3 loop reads CASSSGQGDGYTF. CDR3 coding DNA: TGTGCCAGCAGCTCCGGACAGGGTGATGGCTACACCTTC.

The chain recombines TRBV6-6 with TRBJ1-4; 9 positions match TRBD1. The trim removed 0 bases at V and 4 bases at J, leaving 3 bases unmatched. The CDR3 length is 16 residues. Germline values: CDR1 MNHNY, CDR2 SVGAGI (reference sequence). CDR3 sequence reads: CASSYSATGGNEKLFF. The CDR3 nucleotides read TGTGCCAGCAGTTACTCCGCGACAGGGGGTAATGAAAAACTGTTTTTT.

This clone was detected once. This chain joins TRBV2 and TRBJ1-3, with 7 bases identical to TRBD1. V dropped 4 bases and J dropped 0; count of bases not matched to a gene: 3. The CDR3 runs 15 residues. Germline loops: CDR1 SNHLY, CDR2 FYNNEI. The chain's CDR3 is CASSARTGSGNTIYF. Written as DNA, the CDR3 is TGTGCCAGCAGTGCCCGGACAGGCTCTGGAAACACCATATATTTT.

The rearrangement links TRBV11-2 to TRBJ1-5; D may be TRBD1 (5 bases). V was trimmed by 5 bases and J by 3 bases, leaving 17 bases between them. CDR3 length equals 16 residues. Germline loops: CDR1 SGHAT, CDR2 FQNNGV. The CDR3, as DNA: TGTGCCAGCAGCGCGGGACTGGGCTTTCCCAATCAGCCCCAGCATTTT. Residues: CASSAGLGFPNQPQHF.

The CDR3 sequence: CVSTGPYNSPLHF. DNA for the CDR3: TGTGTGTCGACAGGGCCCTATAATTCACCCCTCCACTTT. The V gene is TRBV28, the J gene TRBJ1-6; 7 bases align to TRBD1. Germline CDR1 and CDR2: MDHEN and SYDVKM. The CDR3 spans 13 residues.

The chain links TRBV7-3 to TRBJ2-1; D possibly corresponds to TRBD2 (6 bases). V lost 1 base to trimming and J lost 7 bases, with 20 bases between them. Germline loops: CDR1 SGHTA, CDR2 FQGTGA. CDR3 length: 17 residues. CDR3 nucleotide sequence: TGTGCCAGCAGCTTAATGCCCCACGGCCAGGGAGGTAATGAGCAGTTCTTC. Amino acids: CASSLMPHGQGGNEQFF.

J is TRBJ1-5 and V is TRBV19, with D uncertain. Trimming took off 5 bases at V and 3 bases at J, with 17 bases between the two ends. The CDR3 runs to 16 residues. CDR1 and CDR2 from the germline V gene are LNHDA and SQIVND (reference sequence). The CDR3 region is CASSHYSGSPNQPQHF. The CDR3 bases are TGTGCCAGTAGTCACTACTCCGGGAGTCCCAATCAGCCCCAGCATTTT. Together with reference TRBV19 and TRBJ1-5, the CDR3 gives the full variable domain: DGGITQSPKYLFRKEGQNVTLSCEQNLNHDAMYWYRQDPGQGLRLIYYSQIVNDFQKGDIAEGYSVSREKKESFPLTVTSAQKNPTAFYLCASSHYSGSPNQPQHFGDGTRLSIL.

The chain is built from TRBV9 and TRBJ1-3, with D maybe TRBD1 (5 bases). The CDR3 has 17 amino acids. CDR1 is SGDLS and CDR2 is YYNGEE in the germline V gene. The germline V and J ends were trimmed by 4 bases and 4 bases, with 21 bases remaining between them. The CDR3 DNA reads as TGTGCCAGCAGCCAAACGACCGGGACTGGAGTCGGAAACACCATATATTTT. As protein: CASSQTTGTGVGNTIYF. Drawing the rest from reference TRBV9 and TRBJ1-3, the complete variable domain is DSGVTQTPKHLITATGQRVTLRCSPRSGDLSVYWYQQSLDQGLQFLIQYYNGEERAKGNILERFSAQQFPDLHSELNLSSLELGDSALYFCASSQTTGTGVGNTIYFGEGSWLTVV.

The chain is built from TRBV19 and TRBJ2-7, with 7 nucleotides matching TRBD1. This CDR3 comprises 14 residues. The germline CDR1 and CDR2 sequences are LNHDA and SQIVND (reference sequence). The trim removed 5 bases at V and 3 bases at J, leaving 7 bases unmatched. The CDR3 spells CASSARDSLYEQYF. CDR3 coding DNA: TGTGCCAGTAGTGCCCGGGACAGTCTCTACGAGCAGTACTTC. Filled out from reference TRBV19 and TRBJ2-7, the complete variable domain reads DGGITQSPKYLFRKEGQNVTLSCEQNLNHDAMYWYRQDPGQGLRLIYYSQIVNDFQKGDIAEGYSVSREKKESFPLTVTSAQKNPTAFYLCASSARDSLYEQYFGPGTRLTVT.